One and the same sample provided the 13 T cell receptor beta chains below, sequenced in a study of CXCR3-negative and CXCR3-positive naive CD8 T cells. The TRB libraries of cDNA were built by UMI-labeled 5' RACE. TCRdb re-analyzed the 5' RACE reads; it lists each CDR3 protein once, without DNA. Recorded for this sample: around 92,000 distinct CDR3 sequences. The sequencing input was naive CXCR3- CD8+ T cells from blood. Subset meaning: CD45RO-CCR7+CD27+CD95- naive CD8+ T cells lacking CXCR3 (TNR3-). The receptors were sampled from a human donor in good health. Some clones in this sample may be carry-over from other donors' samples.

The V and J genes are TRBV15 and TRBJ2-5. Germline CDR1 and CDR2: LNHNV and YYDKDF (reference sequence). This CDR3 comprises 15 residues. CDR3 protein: CATSRGSFSKETQYF. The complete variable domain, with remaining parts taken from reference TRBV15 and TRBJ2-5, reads DAMVIQNPRYQVTQFGKPVTLSCSQTLNHNVMYWYQQKSSQAPKLLFHYYDKDFNNEADTPDNFQSRRPNTSFCFLDIRSPGLGDTAMYLCATSRGSFSKETQYFGPGTRLLVL.

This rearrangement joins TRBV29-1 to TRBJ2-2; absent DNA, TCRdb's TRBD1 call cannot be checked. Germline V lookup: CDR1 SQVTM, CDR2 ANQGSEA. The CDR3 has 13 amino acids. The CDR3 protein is CSVSQRGAGELFF.

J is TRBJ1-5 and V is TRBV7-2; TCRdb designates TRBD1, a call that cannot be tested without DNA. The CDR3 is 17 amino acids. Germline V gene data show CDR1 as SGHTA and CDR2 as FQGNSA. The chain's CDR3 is CASSLITPGGVYQPQHF.

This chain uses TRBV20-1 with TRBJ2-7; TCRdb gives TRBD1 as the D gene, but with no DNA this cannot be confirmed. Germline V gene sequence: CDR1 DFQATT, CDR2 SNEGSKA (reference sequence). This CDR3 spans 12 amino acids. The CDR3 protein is CSAKGAGDEQYF.

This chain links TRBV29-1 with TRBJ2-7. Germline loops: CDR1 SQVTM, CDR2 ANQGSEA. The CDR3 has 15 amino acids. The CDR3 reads CSVEDPSGVHYEQYF.

The CDR3 spells CASSLGVSYEQYF. The V gene is TRBV7-9, the J gene TRBJ2-7. The CDR3 totals 13 residues. Germline CDR1 and CDR2: SEHNR and FQNEAQ (reference sequence). Full variable domain (rest looked up from reference TRBV7-9 and TRBJ2-7): DTGVSQNPRHKITKRGQNVTFRCDPISEHNRLYWYRQTLGQGPEFLTYFQNEAQLEKSRLLSDRFSAERPKGSFSTLEIQRTEQGDSAMYLCASSLGVSYEQYFGPGTRLTVT.

This CDR3 reads CASSLSGGENEKLFF. This chain connects TRBV5-4 to TRBJ1-4; TCRdb's D gene call, TRBD1, goes unchecked for lack of DNA. CDR3 length: 15 amino acids. CDR1 and CDR2 (germline): SGHNT, YYREEE (reference sequence).

The CDR3 here is CASSVDRVSYNEQFF. This chain links TRBV5-5 with TRBJ2-1. The CDR3 is 15 residues long. The germline V gene encodes CDR1 SGHKS and CDR2 YYEKEE (reference sequence).

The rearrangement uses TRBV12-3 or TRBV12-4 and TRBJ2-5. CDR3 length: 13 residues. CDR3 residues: CASSLAGRKTQYF.

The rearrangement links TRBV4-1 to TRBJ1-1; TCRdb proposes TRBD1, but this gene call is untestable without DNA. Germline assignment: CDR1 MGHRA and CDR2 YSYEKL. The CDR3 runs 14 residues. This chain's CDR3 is CAIGPGMQAGEAFF.

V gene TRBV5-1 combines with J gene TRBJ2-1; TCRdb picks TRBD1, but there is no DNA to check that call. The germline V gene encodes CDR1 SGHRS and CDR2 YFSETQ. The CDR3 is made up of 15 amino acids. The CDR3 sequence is CASSFMTGSFIEQFF. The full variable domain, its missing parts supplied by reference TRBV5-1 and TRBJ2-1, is KAGVTQTPRYLIKTRGQQVTLSCSPISGHRSVSWYQQTPGQGLQFLFEYFSETQRNKGNFPGRFSGRQFSNSRSEMNVSTLELGDSALYLCASSFMTGSFIEQFFGPGTRLTVL.

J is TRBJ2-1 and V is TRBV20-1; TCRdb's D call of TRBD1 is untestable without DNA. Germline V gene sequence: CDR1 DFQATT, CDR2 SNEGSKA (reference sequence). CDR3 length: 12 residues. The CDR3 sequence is CSGRGPYNEQFF.

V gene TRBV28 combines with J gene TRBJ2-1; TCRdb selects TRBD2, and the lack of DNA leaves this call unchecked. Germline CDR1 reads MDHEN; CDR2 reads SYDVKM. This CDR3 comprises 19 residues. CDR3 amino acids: CASSLVSVTSGSSYNEQFF.